The text below deals with one T cell receptor (beta chain). V lost 0 bases, J lost 15 bases, and 14 bases stayed unmatched. This CDR3 is 17 amino acids long. Germline CDR1 reads SGHTA; CDR2 reads FQGNSA. The sample originates from a study of blood T cell repertoires in COVID-19. Data came from immunoSEQ multiplex PCR; TCRdb stores just in-frame clones and leaves some out. Of roughly 60,000 clones listed, about 80% are singletons. The sample taken for sequencing was peripheral blood. The clonotype comes from a man aged 50 to 60 with COVID-19, enrolled during active disease. The J gene is TRBJ1-6, the V gene TRBV7-2; TRBD1 agrees at 10 bases. The CDR3 sequence: CASSLALRQGASRLLHF. The CDR3, as DNA: TGTGCCAGCAGCTTAGCGCTACGACAGGGGGCTTCTCGTCTCCTCCACTTT.